The T cell receptor (beta chain) described here comes from a study of identical twins. The study, taken as a whole, reports: A partial confounding effect on zero-insertion analyses could come from invariant MAIT and iNKT cells. Excess twin sharing in beta out-of-frame sequences was weaker. With abundant cord blood beta clonotypes, insertions were fewer; memory repertoires showed no such pattern.

TCRdb re-analysed the 5' RACE reads in MiXCR, keeping a single row per CDR3 protein. The sample records 1,800,000 or so distinct CDR3 sequences, 32% being singletons. This CDR3 has 17 residues. Turning to this clonotype: Its antigen is unknown.

The material sequenced was cord blood. The clonotype comes from a newborn girl in good health. The V gene is TRBV21-1, the J gene TRBJ2-4; no DNA check was done on the table's D call, TRBD1. TRBV21-1 is given as a pseudogene. CDR3 DNA sequence: TGTGCCAGCAGCAAAGAGGGGGGGGGCAAGGACAAAAACATTCGGTACTTC. It translates to CASSKEGGGKDKNIRYF.